This T cell receptor beta chain was documented in a study of T cell responses to AZD1222 COVID-19 vaccine. Findings and limits, study-wide: With two AZD1222 doses given, Spike-specific TCR breadth and depth both rose.

The table lists this clone with a count of one. The antigen is unknown. Trimming took off 4 bases at V and 5 bases at J, with 21 bases between the two ends. Germline V gene lookup returns CDR1 SGHNT and CDR2 YYREEE (reference sequence). The CDR3 loop spans 16 amino acids. Data came from immunoSEQ multiplex PCR; TCRdb stores just in-frame clones and leaves some out. The sample lists roughly 87,000 clones, over 75% occurring once. The V gene is TRBV5-4, the J gene TRBJ1-1; D not certain. Material: peripheral blood, obtained 28 days after the second AZD1222 dose. The receptor's source is an adult who received the AZD1222 COVID-19 vaccine. The CDR3 spells CASSVGSGVGRTEAFF. The CDR3 DNA reads as TGTGCCAGCAGCGTGGGGTCCGGGGTGGGTAGGACTGAAGCTTTCTTT.